What follows are 13 T cell receptor beta chains derived from one specimen sequenced in a study of blood T cell repertoires in COVID-19. Produced via immunoSEQ multiplex PCR; TCRdb's table is partial and in-frame only. The sample consists of some 90,000 clones, 75% to 90% of them appearing once. Sequenced material: peripheral blood. These receptors were taken from a man older than 75 with active or convalescent COVID-19.

V is TRBV5-8 and J is TRBJ2-3; D is perhaps TRBD1 (6 bases). Trimming removed 3 bases from V and 3 bases from J, with 11 bases in between. CDR1 SGHTS and CDR2 YDEGEE come from the germline V gene. CDR3 length equals 14 residues. The CDR3 sequence: CASSSGQMTDTQYF. The CDR3 DNA reads as TGTGCCAGCAGCTCCGGACAGATGACAGATACGCAGTATTTT.

This chain links TRBV5-4 with TRBJ2-1; TRBD2 matches 9 bases. There are 16 residues in the CDR3. Germline CDR1 SGHNT, CDR2 YYREEE (reference sequence). Trimming at V came to 3 bases and at J to 1 base, leaving 5 bases not matched to a gene. The CDR3 coding sequence is TGTGCCAGCAGCTCAGTTAGCGGGAGATCCTACAATGAGCAGTTCTTC. As protein: CASSSVSGRSYNEQFF.

The rearrangement joins TRBV15 to TRBJ2-1; TRBD2 matches at 7 bases. Germline V gene sequence: CDR1 LNHNV, CDR2 YYDKDF (reference sequence). V shed 0 bases, J shed 8 bases, and the junction held 13 bases outside the gene matches. CDR3 size: 17 residues. In nucleotides, the CDR3 is TGTGCCACCAGCAGAGATTTCGACGGGAGGAATGTGGATGAGCAGTTCTTC. This sequence encodes CATSRDFDGRNVDEQFF. Drawing the rest from reference TRBV15 and TRBJ2-1, the complete variable domain is DAMVIQNPRYQVTQFGKPVTLSCSQTLNHNVMYWYQQKSSQAPKLLFHYYDKDFNNEADTPDNFQSRRPNTSFCFLDIRSPGLGDTAMYLCATSRDFDGRNVDEQFFGPGTRLTVL.

The chain uses TRBV28 and TRBJ2-4, with TRBD2 matching 7 bases. This CDR3 spans 14 amino acids. After removal of 7 bases from V and 1 base from J, the junction contained 4 bases not matched to a gene. The germline gives CDR1 MDHEN, CDR2 SYDVKM. The CDR3 DNA follows: TGTGCCAGCACAGCAGCGGGGGCCAAAAACATTCAGTACTTC. It codes for CASTAAGAKNIQYF.

This chain connects TRBV9 to TRBJ2-1; 8 bases agree with TRBD1. V was pared by 2 bases and J by 8 bases, with 3 bases of the junction left unmatched. The germline V gene encodes CDR1 SGDLS and CDR2 YYNGEE. The CDR3 runs to 13 residues. The CDR3 DNA sequence: TGTGCCAGCAGCGTGGACAGGGAGGATGAGCAGTTCTTC. Protein: CASSVDREDEQFF. Complete variable domain (other parts from reference TRBV9 and TRBJ2-1): DSGVTQTPKHLITATGQRVTLRCSPRSGDLSVYWYQQSLDQGLQFLIQYYNGEERAKGNILERFSAQQFPDLHSELNLSSLELGDSALYFCASSVDREDEQFFGPGTRLTVL.

The V call is TRBV19, the J call TRBJ1-4, with D uncertain. The V end was cut by 10 bases, the J end by 4 bases, with 13 bases between. The CDR3 is 13 residues long. Germline CDR1 and CDR2: LNHDA and SQIVND (reference sequence). The CDR3 region is CATSAGVNEKLFF. The CDR3 DNA reads as TGTGCCACTTCAGCCGGGGTTAATGAAAAACTGTTTTTT.

CDR3 bases: TGTGCCAGCAGTCAACTGAACTACGAGCAGTACTTC. This translates into CASSQLNYEQYF. The rearrangement links TRBV28 to TRBJ2-7; D is uncertain. With 5 bases removed from V and 3 bases from J, the gap between germline ends came to 8 bases. Germline V lookup: CDR1 MDHEN, CDR2 SYDVKM. The length of the CDR3 is 12 residues.

The rearrangement uses TRBV7-2 and TRBJ1-4; possibly TRBD1 for D (5 bases). V was cut by 3 bases and J by 2 bases, with 16 bases left in between. This CDR3 comprises 17 residues. From germline, CDR1 is SGHTA and CDR2 FQGNSA. The CDR3 protein is CASSLIGFGATNEKLFF. CDR3 nucleotides: TGTGCCAGCAGCTTGATCGGTTTTGGGGCGACTAATGAAAAACTGTTTTTT.

The rearrangement uses TRBV11-1 and TRBJ1-1; TRBD1 is a possible D gene (6 bases). The germline CDR1 and CDR2 sequences are SGHAT and FQDESV (reference sequence). The ends were cut back, 5 bases at V and 4 bases at J, with 17 bases in the middle. The CDR3 consists of 15 residues. The CDR3 loop is CASSKNGGRGTEAFF. The DNA for the CDR3 is TGTGCCAGCAGCAAGAACGGGGGGCGCGGCACTGAAGCTTTCTTT.

J is TRBJ2-5 and V is TRBV7-2; 8 nucleotides align to TRBD2. CDR1 is SGHTA and CDR2 is FQGNSA in the germline V gene. The CDR3 has 15 residues. V lost 5 bases and J lost 5; bases outside the gene matches: 10. CDR3 region: CASSPQRGMWETQYF. CDR3 sequence (DNA): TGTGCCAGCAGCCCGCAGCGGGGGATGTGGGAGACCCAGTACTTC.

The chain links TRBV4-2 to TRBJ2-2; weak D call: TRBD1 (6 bases). The V and J ends lost 1 base and 7 bases respectively, with 22 bases between them. CDR3 length: 18 residues. CDR1 LGHNA and CDR2 YNFKEQ come from the germline V gene. The CDR3: CASSQASTGSLGGGELFF. The CDR3 bases are TGTGCCAGCAGCCAAGCCTCTACAGGGAGCCTAGGAGGCGGGGAGCTGTTTTTT.

There are a few counts of this clone. The chain uses TRBV3-1 (or the pseudogene TRBV3-2) and TRBJ2-1; 10 bases are shared with TRBD1. The CDR3 sequence is 18 residues long. The germline gives CDR1 LGHDT, CDR2 YNNKEL (reference sequence). V was pared by 3 bases and J by 7 bases, with 15 bases of the junction left unmatched. The CDR3 here is CASSQEWYRTGGRNEQFF. The CDR3 coding sequence is TGTGCCAGCAGCCAGGAGTGGTATCGGACAGGGGGTCGGAATGAGCAGTTCTTC.

This clone showed up just once. This chain uses TRBV28 with TRBJ1-6; 8 positions match TRBD1. CDR3 length: 15 residues. The V gene end was trimmed by 6 bases and the J gene end by 7 bases; junction bases not matched to a gene: 8. Germline V gene sequence: CDR1 MDHEN, CDR2 SYDVKM. The CDR3, as DNA: TGTGCCAGCAGGAAACAGGGGGGTAAAAATTCACCCCTCCACTTT. This gives the protein CASRKQGGKNSPLHF. Combining the CDR3 with reference TRBV28 and TRBJ1-6 gives the whole variable domain DVKVTQSSRYLVKRTGEKVFLECVQDMDHENMFWYRQDPGLGLRLIYFSYDVKMKEKGDIPEGYSVSREKKERFSLILESASTNQTSMYLCASRKQGGKNSPLHFGNGTRLTVT.